The clone carrying this TCR beta chain was recorded only once. These data are taken from a study of regulatory and conventional T cells in RAG deficiency. Trimming removed 4 bases from V and 4 bases from J, with 11 bases in between. Germline-derived CDR1 and CDR2 are SGHNT and YYREEE (reference sequence). The CDR3 length is 13 residues. Method: immunoSEQ multiplex PCR; TCRdb's copy keeps in-frame clones and lacks some. Found here are 5,500 to 8,500 clones, roughly 86% of them singletons; the top ten hold about 13%. The same sample was also studied in work on regulatory T cells. That paper adds: The primer mix had 52 TRBV and 13 TRBJ primers. Skewed V and J usage and few unique V-J pairs marked patient repertoires, most in Tregs.

The chain has TRBV5-4 and TRBJ1-1; D remains ambiguous. The receptor was derived from a human donor in good health. Source material: CD8+ T cells sorted from blood. The CDR3 DNA sequence: TGTGCCAGCAGCCCGAGTATGGCCACTGAAGCTTTCTTT. Protein product: CASSPSMATEAFF. The variable domain in full, completed from reference TRBV5-4 and TRBJ1-1, reads ETGVTQSPTHLIKTRGQQVTLRCSSQSGHNTVSWYQQALGQGPQFIFQYYREEENGRGNFPPRFSGLQFPNYSSELNVNALELDDSALYLCASSPSMATEAFFGQGTRLTVV.